This entry lists 5 T cell receptor beta chains sequenced from one sample in a study of control samples from healthy donors and cancer patients. The table came from immunoSEQ multiplex PCR; TCRdb's copy has only in-frame clones and leaves some out. The sample yields under 150,000 clones, about nine tenths seen once. Sequenced material: PBMCs. These receptors were obtained from a man aged 50-59 years with head and neck cancer.

The V call is TRBV29-1, the J call TRBJ1-1; D ambiguous. V lost 2 bases and J lost 3, with 10 bases in between. The germline V gene has CDR1 SQVTM and CDR2 ANQGSEA. The CDR3 is 13 residues long. The CDR3: CSVELGLDTEAFF. CDR3 DNA sequence: TGCAGCGTTGAATTAGGCCTAGACACTGAAGCTTTCTTT. The whole variable domain, filled in from reference TRBV29-1 and TRBJ1-1, reads SAVISQKPSRDICQRGTSLTIQCQVDSQVTMMFWYRQQPGQSLTLIATANQGSEATYESGFVIDKFPISRPNLTFSTLTVSNMSPEDSSIYLCSVELGLDTEAFFGQGTRLTVV.

This clone was observed a single time. This chain links TRBV27 with TRBJ1-1; 8 positions match TRBD1. The junction had 10 bases not matched to a gene; V was cut back by 4 bases and J by 6 bases. The V gene's germline CDR1 is MNHEY and CDR2 SMNVEV (reference sequence). The CDR3 totals 15 residues. The CDR3 DNA is TGTGCCAGCAGTTCGCAGGGGGCAATGTGGTCTGAAGCTTTCTTT. It yields the protein CASSSQGAMWSEAFF.

The rearrangement uses TRBV11-2 and TRBJ2-1; 10 bases line up with TRBD2. This CDR3 comprises 15 residues. CDR1 is SGHAT, CDR2 FQNNGV, per germline. V shed 6 bases and J 4 bases; nucleotides not matched to a gene: 6. CDR3 nucleotides: TGTGCCAGCAGTCGTACTAGCGGGAATTACAATGAGCAGTTCTTC. This translates into CASSRTSGNYNEQFF. Complete variable domain (other parts from reference TRBV11-2 and TRBJ2-1): EAGVAQSPRYKIIEKRQSVAFWCNPISGHATLYWYQQILGQGPKLLIQFQNNGVVDDSQLPKDRFSAERLKGVDSTLKIQPAKLEDSAVYLCASSRTSGNYNEQFFGPGTRLTVL.

V and J are TRBV4-1 and TRBJ2-7; TRBD1 agrees at 7 bases. Losses at the gene ends were 0 bases for V and 0 bases for J; bases not matched to a gene: 5. The CDR3 runs 16 residues. Looked up from germline, CDR1 is MGHRA and CDR2 is YSYEKL. The CDR3 DNA reads as TGCGCCAGCAGCCAAGAATACGGGGACAGCTCCTACGAGCAGTACTTC. Protein: CASSQEYGDSSYEQYF.

Here the CDR3 reads CASTGTSGYEQYF. CDR3 sequence (DNA): TGCGCCAGCACTGGGACTAGCGGGTACGAGCAGTACTTC. V is TRBV10-2 and J is TRBJ2-7, with 12 nucleotides matching TRBD2. CDR1 and CDR2 from the germline V gene are WSHSY and SAAADI. The V and J ends lost 7 bases and 4 bases, in that order; junction bases with no gene match: 2. The CDR3 runs 13 residues.